A selection of T cell receptor beta chains follows, all from one sample in a study of CD4 and CD8 cells across lung adenocarcinoma regions. Each CDR3 protein is one row after TCRdb ran MiXCR on the PCR reads. Among about 11,000 distinct CDR3 sequences listed, 50% to 60% were seen once. Sequenced input: CD8+ T cells from the margin of a lung tumor. The origin of the receptors is a male donor with lung adenocarcinoma. The CD4 and CD8 labels of this study may be unreliable. The CDR3 runs from the conserved cysteine through the conserved F or W. D genes are given only for firm matches. Clone sizes are given selectively: once, few, many, or a class where the clone is expanded.

>TRBJ1-2|TRBV6-1|-|-
TGTGCCAGCAGTGCGGGGGGGGGGGCCTCATATGGCTACACCTTC
CASSAGGGASYGYTF
>TRBJ2-1|TRBV6-1|-|-
TGTGCCAGCAGTGGCGAGAGGGGCAGGACATTTTACAATGAGCAGTTCTTC
CASSGERGRTFYNEQFF
>TRBJ2-7|TRBV27|-|-
TGTGCCAGCAGTTTAACTAGCAGAGCCTACGAGCAGTACTTC
CASSLTSRAYEQYF
>TRBJ2-1|TRBV6-1|-|-
TGTGCCAGCAGTGAACGACCAAATCGGGGGCGCTACAATGAGCAGTTCTTC
CASSERPNRGRYNEQFF
>TRBJ2-5|TRBV10-3|-|-
TGTGCCACCCATTTGTTGGAGACCCAGTACTTC
CATHLLETQYF
>TRBJ2-7|TRBV6-1|TRBD1|-
TGTGCCAGCAGAAAACAGGGGGCCTCCTACGAGCAGTACTTC
CASRKQGASYEQYF
>TRBJ1-2|TRBV6-1|TRBD1|many
TGTGCCAGCAGTCCGGGGACAGCCGGGAGGGATGGCTACACCTTC
CASSPGTAGRDGYTF
>TRBJ2-5|TRBV6-1|-|-
TGTGCCAGCAGTGAATATCGGACAAGGGCGTACTTC
CASSEYRTRAYF
>TRBJ2-7|TRBV4-1|-|-
TGCGCCAGCAGCCAAGAACGGTCCCTAACCTACGAGCAGTACTTC
CASSQERSLTYEQYF
>TRBJ2-5|TRBV10-3|TRBD1|-
TGTGCCATCAGTAAGGACAGGGGTGTAGAGACCCAGTACTTC
CAISKDRGVETQYF
>TRBJ2-5|TRBV6-1|-|-
TGTGCCAGCAGTGTATTACAGGTGGAAGAGACCCAGTACTTC
CASSVLQVEETQYF
>TRBJ2-1|TRBV27|-|-
TGTGCCAGCAGTATGGGGGGGCCAGTCCTGTACAATGAGCAGTTCTTC
CASSMGGPVLYNEQFF
>TRBJ2-5|TRBV6-5|-|-
TGTGCCAGCAGTTCTCCGCGGCTACGCCCCCAAGAGACCCAGTACTTC
CASSSPRLRPQETQYF
>TRBJ2-3|TRBV6-1|-|-
TGTGCCAGCAGCTCCCTGAGGGAGCGTTTAGATACACAGTATTTT
CASSSLRERLDTQYF
>TRBJ2-7|TRBV6-5|TRBD2|-
TGTGCCAGCAGATCTACTAGCGGGAGGTCCCCTGAAAAGTACGAGCAGTACTTC
CASRSTSGRSPEKYEQYF
>TRBJ2-1|TRBV10-1|-|-
TGCGCCAGCAGTCTAGGAAGCTCCTACAATGAGCAGTTCTTC
CASSLGSSYNEQFF
>TRBJ2-1|TRBV20-1|-|-
TGCAGTGCTAGTCCCCCCCCGGGACGAGGAGGAGAGCAGTTCTTC
CSASPPPGRGGEQFF
>TRBJ2-2|TRBV6-4|-|few
TGTGCCAGCAGTGACTCGGCAGTTGGCGGGGAGCTGTTTTTT
CASSDSAVGGELFF
>TRBJ1-2|TRBV6-1|-|medium-sized
TGTGCCAGCAGAACAGGGCCCGTCTCGGGCTACACCTTC
CASRTGPVSGYTF
>TRBJ1-2|TRBV6-5|-|many
TGTGCCAGCAGTTATGGGACACCCTATGGCTACACCTTC
CASSYGTPYGYTF
>TRBJ1-2|TRBV6-1|-|-
TGTGCCAGCAGCCCGGGGAGAGCGAGTAACTATGGCTACACCTTC
CASSPGRASNYGYTF
>TRBJ2-7|TRBV6-1|-|few
TGTGCCAGCAGTGAAGAAAGGAGCTCCTACGAGCAGTACTTC
CASSEERSSYEQYF